These 22 T cell receptor beta chains came from one sample sequenced in a study of T cells in localized non-small cell lung cancer. The repertoire was sequenced with immunoSEQ multiplex PCR; TCRdb's copy has only in-frame clones and lacks some. The table has roughly 1,400 clones, 28% seen once; the top ten hold roughly an eighth. The starting material was normal lung tissue next to the tumor, obtained before any cancer treatment. These TCRs come from a man aged 35 to 69 with stage III squamous cell lung carcinoma.

This clone is large. The chain employs TRBV6-8 and TRBJ1-3; D possibly corresponds to TRBD1 (5 bases). CDR1 is MNHGY and CDR2 is SAAAGT in the germline V gene. This CDR3 is built from 15 residues. Trimming removed 2 bases at V and 4 bases at J, with 12 bases between. The CDR3 sequence: CASSYVGVGGNTIYF. DNA of the CDR3: TGTGCCAGCAGTTACGTAGGGGTAGGCGGAAACACCATATATTTT.

The chain recombines TRBV14 with TRBJ1-1; D gene uncertain. Trimming left V 4 bases short and J 4 bases short, with 13 bases between. Looked up from germline, CDR1 is SGHDN and CDR2 is FVKESK. This CDR3 is built from 14 residues. CDR3 DNA sequence: TGTGCCAGCAGCCGGCTTATGGACTTCACTGAAGCTTTCTTT. Amino acids: CASSRLMDFTEAFF.

The chain combines TRBV30 with TRBJ1-5; D is possibly TRBD1 (5 bases). V lost 1 base to trimming and J lost 0 bases, with 13 bases between them. The germline V gene has CDR1 GTSNPN and CDR2 SVGIG (reference sequence). This CDR3 is 16 amino acids long. The CDR3 loop is CAWSEQGRDSNQPQHF. CDR3 bases: TGTGCCTGGAGTGAGCAGGGACGAGATAGCAATCAGCCCCAGCATTTT.

The sample holds one count of this clone. V gene TRBV19 combines with J gene TRBJ2-2; 8 bases agree with TRBD1. Germline lookup yields CDR1 LNHDA and CDR2 SQIVND (reference sequence). The CDR3 sequence is 15 residues long. V trimming: 0 bases; J trimming: 7 bases; junction bases outside the gene matches: 4. The CDR3 is CASSIEQGVGGELFF. The CDR3 DNA is TGTGCCAGTAGTATAGAACAGGGGGTTGGCGGGGAGCTGTTTTTT.

A few counts support this clone. This chain joins TRBV4-1 and TRBJ2-2; unclear D gene. The CDR3 totals 13 residues. Germline CDR1 MGHRA, CDR2 YSYEKL. The V end lost 2 bases, the J end lost 4 bases, and 5 bases lay between the germline ends. This CDR3 reads CASSQSSTGELFF. CDR3 in DNA: TGCGCCAGCAGCCAAAGCAGCACCGGGGAGCTGTTTTTT.

This clone was seen a few times. The rearrangement links TRBV6-8 to TRBJ2-1; 11 nucleotides line up with TRBD2. CDR3 length: 16 amino acids. The ends lost 10 bases at V and 8 bases at J; junction bases unmatched: 16. CDR1 and CDR2 from the germline V gene are MNHGY and SAAAGT. The CDR3 reads CAIREGLAATTDEQFF. The CDR3 nucleotides read TGTGCCATCAGGGAGGGACTAGCGGCTACTACGGATGAGCAGTTCTTC.

The gene calls are TRBV11-3 and TRBJ2-5; D gene ambiguous. From germline, CDR1 is SGHNT and CDR2 YENEEA. Trimming pared 1 base from V and 3 bases from J, leaving 9 bases between. This CDR3 has 14 residues. CDR3 sequence (DNA): TGTGCCAGCAGCTTAGGAGGCGTTGAAGAGACCCAGTACTTC. Amino acid sequence: CASSLGGVEETQYF. Full variable domain (outside the CDR3, taken from reference TRBV11-3 and TRBJ2-5): EAGVVQSPRYKIIEKKQPVAFWCNPISGHNTLYWYLQNLGQGPELLIRYENEEAVDDSQLPKDRFSAERLKGVDSTLKIQPAELGDSAVYLCASSLGGVEETQYFGPGTRLLVL.

This clone ranks as medium-sized. The chain is built from TRBV9 and TRBJ2-7; tentatively, D is TRBD2 (6 bases). The CDR3 contains 14 residues. The germline CDR1 and CDR2 sequences are SGDLS and YYNGEE. V lost 3 bases to trimming and J lost 6 bases, with 16 bases between them. The CDR3 reads CASSGGGSRVEQYF. The CDR3 DNA follows: TGTGCCAGCAGCGGAGGAGGGAGCCGCGTCGAGCAGTACTTC.

This chain uses TRBV6-8 with TRBJ2-3; the match to TRBD2 covers 7 bases. Germline V gene lookup returns CDR1 MNHGY and CDR2 SAAAGT. The V gene end was trimmed by 5 bases and the J gene end by 6 bases; junction bases not matched to a gene: 11. The CDR3 sequence is 15 residues long. The CDR3 here is CASSGTSGTADTQYF. CDR3 sequence (DNA): TGTGCCAGCAGTGGTACGAGCGGGACCGCGGATACGCAGTATTTT.

This clone was seen only a few times. The rearrangement joins TRBV6-8 to TRBJ2-5, with D uncertain. V lost 6 bases and J 1 base, leaving 15 bases between the germline ends. The CDR3 spans 15 residues. The germline V gene has CDR1 MNHGY and CDR2 SAAAGT. The CDR3 is CASRQTGWVQETQYF. The DNA of the CDR3 is TGTGCCAGCAGACAGACTGGGTGGGTCCAAGAGACCCAGTACTTC.

This clone was picked up a small number of times. The chain carries TRBV8-2 and TRBJ1-5. TRBV8-2 constitutes a pseudogene. The CDR3 runs to 15 residues. CDR3 coding DNA: TGTGCCAGCAGTTTATCGAGGGCAGTGAATCAGCCCCAGCATTTT. This gives the protein CASSLSRAVNQPQHF.

This clone is termed large. The rearrangement uses TRBV11-3 and TRBJ1-1; maybe TRBD1 (5 bases). Germline V gene lookup returns CDR1 SGHNT and CDR2 YENEEA. Trimming removed 3 bases from V and 0 bases from J, with 17 bases in between. There are 17 residues in the CDR3. CDR3 loop: CASSFRRDHIMNTEAFF. In DNA form, the CDR3 reads TGTGCCAGCAGCTTCCGAAGGGACCACATAATGAACACTGAAGCTTTCTTT.

This clone has just a few counts. This sample also contains other DNA sequences that code for the same CDR3. The V and J genes are TRBV18 and TRBJ1-1; tentative D call: TRBD1 (6 bases). This CDR3 is 13 amino acids long. CDR1 KGHSH and CDR2 LQKENI come from the germline V gene. V dropped 4 bases and J dropped 1 base, with 7 bases sitting between them. The CDR3 protein is CASSLRGNTEAFF. Here the CDR3 DNA reads TGTGCCAGCTCACTCAGGGGGAACACTGAAGCTTTCTTT. Based on the CDR3 plus reference TRBV18 and TRBJ1-1, the full variable domain is NAGVMQNPRHLVRRRGQEARLRCSPMKGHSHVYWYRQLPEEGLKFMVYLQKENIIDESGMPKERFSAEFPKEGPSILRIQQVVRGDSAAYFCASSLRGNTEAFFGQGTRLTVV.

The chain joins TRBV19 to TRBJ1-1; D ambiguous. This CDR3 is 14 amino acids long. Looked up from germline, CDR1 is LNHDA and CDR2 is SQIVND (reference sequence). Trimming removed 2 bases at V and 6 bases at J, with 13 bases between. The CDR3 coding sequence is TGTGCCAGTAGTATAATTCCCAGGCGTCCTGAAGCTTTCTTT. Translation gives CASSIIPRRPEAFF.

This clone has a handful of counts. The chain employs TRBV11-3 and TRBJ1-1; the D is unclear. V was cut by 1 base and J by 0 bases, with 6 bases left in between. The CDR3 is 14 amino acids. CDR1 is SGHNT, CDR2 YENEEA, per germline. The CDR3 loop reads CASSLVDMNTEAFF. In DNA, the CDR3 is TGTGCCAGCAGCTTAGTAGATATGAACACTGAAGCTTTCTTT.

This clone counts as medium-sized. The V and J genes are TRBV12-5 and TRBJ2-7; the match to TRBD1 covers 7 bases. The CDR3 consists of 13 residues. Germline CDR1 and CDR2: LGHNT and FRNRAP. The CDR3 protein is CASNRQGNYEQYF. DNA of the CDR3: TGTGCCAGCAACCGACAGGGAAACTACGAGCAGTACTTC.

The J gene is TRBJ2-1, the V gene TRBV15; no clear D. Per germline, CDR1 LNHNV and CDR2 YYDKDF (reference sequence). The V end lost 0 bases, the J end lost 5 bases, and 8 bases lay between the germline ends. The CDR3 has 14 amino acids. The CDR3 nucleotides are TGTGCCACCAGCAGAGATGGGAAGGACAATGAGCAGTTCTTC. This translates into CATSRDGKDNEQFF.

This clone counts as medium-sized (0.01 to 0.1%). The chain combines TRBV11-3 with TRBJ1-2; the match to TRBD1 covers 8 bases. The CDR3 is 14 amino acids. J was trimmed by 6 bases and V by 4 bases; bases with no gene match: 7. CDR1 and CDR2 from the germline V gene are SGHNT and YENEEA. This CDR3 is CASSYRGVRDGYTF. Written as DNA, the CDR3 is TGTGCCAGCAGCTACAGGGGGGTGAGGGATGGCTACACCTTC.

This chain links TRBV19 with TRBJ1-1, with D possibly being TRBD1 (6 bases). The V end was cut by 3 bases, the J end by 6 bases, with 14 bases between. Germline V gene lookup returns CDR1 LNHDA and CDR2 SQIVND (reference sequence). The length of the CDR3 is 14 residues. The DNA of the CDR3 is TGTGCCAGTAGTATCCCGGGGGCGCTTGCTGAAGCTTTCTTT. Protein: CASSIPGALAEAFF. Together with reference TRBV19 and TRBJ1-1, the CDR3 gives the full variable domain: DGGITQSPKYLFRKEGQNVTLSCEQNLNHDAMYWYRQDPGQGLRLIYYSQIVNDFQKGDIAEGYSVSREKKESFPLTVTSAQKNPTAFYLCASSIPGALAEAFFGQGTRLTVV.

The chain is built from TRBV18 and TRBJ1-1; tentative D call: TRBD1 (5 bases). The CDR3 loop spans 15 amino acids. CDR1 and CDR2 from the germline V gene are KGHSH and LQKENI. V lost 3 bases, J lost 0 bases, and 11 bases lay in between. CDR3 in amino acids: CASSPRDGMNTEAFF. In nucleotides, the CDR3 is TGTGCCAGCTCACCGAGGGACGGTATGAACACTGAAGCTTTCTTT.

V usage is TRBV29-1 and J usage is TRBJ2-5, with TRBD1 matching over 9 bases. With 6 bases clipped from V and 5 bases from J, the junction kept 13 bases outside the gene matches. CDR1 and CDR2 from the germline V gene are SQVTM and ANQGSEA. The CDR3 totals 15 residues. The CDR3 protein is CSVLPGTGPGETQYF. CDR3 DNA: TGCAGCGTACTACCGGGGACAGGGCCAGGGGAGACCCAGTACTTC.

This chain uses TRBV6-8 with TRBJ2-7; tentatively, D is TRBD1 (5 bases). Germline V gives CDR1 MNHGY, CDR2 SAAAGT. The CDR3 has 12 residues. The ends were cut back, 10 bases at V and 8 bases at J, with 18 bases in the middle. The CDR3, as DNA: TGTGCCATCAGCGCCGAGCAGGGTAAGCAGTACTTC. Translation: CAISAEQGKQYF.